This TCR beta chain was sequenced for a study of blood T cell repertoires in COVID-19. The wider study: Donors in the United States, Italy and Spain gave samples during acute or convalescent COVID-19.

Participants, about 18 to 90 years old, spanned more than 20 US areas. Using immunoSEQ multiplex PCR, the repertoire was profiled, and TCRdb retains in-frame clones only, with some absent. The sample contains 340,000 or so clones, 80% to 90% of which appear only once. Source material: PBMCs or T cells enriched from blood (not recorded which). The sequence was collected from a woman in her thirties or forties with acute COVID-19.

CDR3 amino acids: CASSPGQGLSNQPQHF. CDR3 nucleotides: TGTGCCAGCAGCCCAGGGCAGGGGTTATCCAATCAGCCCCAGCATTTT. The chain combines TRBV6-2 or TRBV6-3 with TRBJ1-5, with TRBD1 as a possible D gene (6 bases). The germline gives CDR1 MNHEY, CDR2 SVGEGT. Trimming pared 6 bases from V and 3 bases from J, leaving 18 bases between. This CDR3 is built from 16 residues.